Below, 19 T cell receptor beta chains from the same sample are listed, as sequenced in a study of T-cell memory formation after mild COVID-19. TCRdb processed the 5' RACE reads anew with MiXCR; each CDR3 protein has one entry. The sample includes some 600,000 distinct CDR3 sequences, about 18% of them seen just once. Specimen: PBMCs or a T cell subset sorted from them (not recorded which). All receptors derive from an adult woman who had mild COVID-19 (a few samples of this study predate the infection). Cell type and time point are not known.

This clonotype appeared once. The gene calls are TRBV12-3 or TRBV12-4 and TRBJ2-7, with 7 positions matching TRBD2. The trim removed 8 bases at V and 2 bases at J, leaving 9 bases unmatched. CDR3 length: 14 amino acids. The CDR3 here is CASGHLRGAYEQYF. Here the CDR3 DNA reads TGTGCCAGCGGCCATCTCCGGGGGGCCTACGAGCAGTACTTC.

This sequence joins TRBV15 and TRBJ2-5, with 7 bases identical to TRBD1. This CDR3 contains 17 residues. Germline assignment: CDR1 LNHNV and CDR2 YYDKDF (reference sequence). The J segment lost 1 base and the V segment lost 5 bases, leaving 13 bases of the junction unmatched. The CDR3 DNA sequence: TGTGCCACCAGCGCCCCAGGTAGGGGGCCGATCCAAGAGACCCAGTACTTC. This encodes CATSAPGRGPIQETQYF.

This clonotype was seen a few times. Written as DNA, the CDR3 is TGTGCCAGCAGCCAAAGACTCAGCAAGCGGGGCTACACCTTC. Protein product: CASSQRLSKRGYTF. The chain employs TRBV4-2 and TRBJ1-2; no firm D call. Deletions cut 2 bases from V and 8 bases from J, with 15 bases between. The CDR3 loop spans 14 amino acids. Germline V gives CDR1 LGHNA, CDR2 YNFKEQ.

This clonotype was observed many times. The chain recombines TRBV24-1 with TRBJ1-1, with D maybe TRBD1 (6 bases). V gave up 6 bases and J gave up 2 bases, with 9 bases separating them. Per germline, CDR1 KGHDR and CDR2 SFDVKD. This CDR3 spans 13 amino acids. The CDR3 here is CATSTGPNTEAFF. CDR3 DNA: TGTGCCACCAGTACAGGGCCAAACACTGAAGCTTTCTTT.

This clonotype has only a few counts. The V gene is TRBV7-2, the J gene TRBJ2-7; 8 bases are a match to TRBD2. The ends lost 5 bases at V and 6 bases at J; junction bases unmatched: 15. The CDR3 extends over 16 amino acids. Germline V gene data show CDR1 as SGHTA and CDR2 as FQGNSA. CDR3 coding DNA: TGTGCCAGCAGCCCCGAGCCGGGACTAGGGGCTTTCGAGCAGTACTTC. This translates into CASSPEPGLGAFEQYF. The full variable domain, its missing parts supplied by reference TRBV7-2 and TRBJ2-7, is GAGVSQSPSNKVTEKGKDVELRCDPISGHTALYWYRQSLGQGLEFLIYFQGNSAPDKSGLPSDRFSAERTGGSVSTLTIQRTQQEDSAVYLCASSPEPGLGAFEQYFGPGTRLTVT.

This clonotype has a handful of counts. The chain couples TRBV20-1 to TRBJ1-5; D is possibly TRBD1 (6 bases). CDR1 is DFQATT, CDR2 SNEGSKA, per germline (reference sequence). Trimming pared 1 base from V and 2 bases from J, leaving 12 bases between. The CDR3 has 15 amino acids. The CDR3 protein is CSARVEGVGNQPQHF. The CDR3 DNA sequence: TGCAGTGCTAGAGTGGAGGGGGTAGGCAATCAGCCCCAGCATTTT.

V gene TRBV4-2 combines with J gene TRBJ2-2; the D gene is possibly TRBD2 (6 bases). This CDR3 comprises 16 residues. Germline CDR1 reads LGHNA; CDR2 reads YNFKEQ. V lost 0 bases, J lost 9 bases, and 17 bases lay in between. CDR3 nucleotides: TGTGCCAGCAGCCAAGACGGCAGCGGGCTTATCCGGGAGCTGTTTTTT. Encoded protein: CASSQDGSGLIRELFF.

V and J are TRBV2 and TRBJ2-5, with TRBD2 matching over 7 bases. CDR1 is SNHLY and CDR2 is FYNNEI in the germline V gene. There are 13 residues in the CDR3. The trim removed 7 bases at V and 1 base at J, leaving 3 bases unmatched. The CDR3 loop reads CASMGGSQETQYF. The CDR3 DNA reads TGTGCCAGCATGGGGGGGTCCCAAGAGACCCAGTACTTC.

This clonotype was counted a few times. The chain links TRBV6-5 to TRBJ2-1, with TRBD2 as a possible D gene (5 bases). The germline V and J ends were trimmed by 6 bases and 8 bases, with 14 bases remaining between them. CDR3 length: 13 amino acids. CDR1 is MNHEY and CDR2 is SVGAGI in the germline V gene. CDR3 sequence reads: CASRSTSFHEQFF. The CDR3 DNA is TGTGCCAGCAGGTCTACTAGTTTCCATGAGCAGTTCTTC.

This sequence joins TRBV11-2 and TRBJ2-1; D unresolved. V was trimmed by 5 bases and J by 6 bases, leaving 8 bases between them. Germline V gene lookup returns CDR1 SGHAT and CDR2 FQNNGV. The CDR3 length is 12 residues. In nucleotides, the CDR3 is TGTGCCAGCAGCATGGTAGTCAATGAGCAGTTCTTC. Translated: CASSMVVNEQFF.

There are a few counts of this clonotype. CDR3 amino acids: CASSYGGSRMNTEAFF. The DNA of the CDR3 is TGTGCCAGCAGTTACGGGGGGTCTCGAATGAACACTGAAGCTTTCTTT. This chain joins TRBV12-3 or TRBV12-4 and TRBJ1-1; possibly TRBD1 for D (5 bases). The CDR3 is 16 residues long. Trimming took 4 bases from V and 0 from J, leaving 15 bases between them.

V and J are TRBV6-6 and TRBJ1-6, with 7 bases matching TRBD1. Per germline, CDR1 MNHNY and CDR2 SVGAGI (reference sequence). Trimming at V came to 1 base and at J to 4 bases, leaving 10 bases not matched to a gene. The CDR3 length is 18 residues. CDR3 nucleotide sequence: TGTGCCAGCAGTTACTATTCTGGGCAGGGGGGTTATAATTCACCCCTCCACTTT. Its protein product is CASSYYSGQGGYNSPLHF.

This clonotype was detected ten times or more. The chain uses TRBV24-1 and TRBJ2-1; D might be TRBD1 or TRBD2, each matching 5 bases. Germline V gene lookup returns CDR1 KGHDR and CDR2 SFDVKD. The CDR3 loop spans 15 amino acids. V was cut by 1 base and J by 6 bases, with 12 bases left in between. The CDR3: CATSDLAGAGNEQFF. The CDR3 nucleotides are TGTGCCACCAGTGATTTAGCCGGGGCTGGCAATGAGCAGTTCTTC.

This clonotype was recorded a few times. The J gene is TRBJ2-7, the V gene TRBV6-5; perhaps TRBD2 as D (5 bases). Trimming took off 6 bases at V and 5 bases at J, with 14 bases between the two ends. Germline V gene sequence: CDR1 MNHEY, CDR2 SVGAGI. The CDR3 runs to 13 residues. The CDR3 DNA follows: TGTGCCAGCAGCCGGGATTGGGTGGACGAGCAGTACTTC. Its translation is CASSRDWVDEQYF.

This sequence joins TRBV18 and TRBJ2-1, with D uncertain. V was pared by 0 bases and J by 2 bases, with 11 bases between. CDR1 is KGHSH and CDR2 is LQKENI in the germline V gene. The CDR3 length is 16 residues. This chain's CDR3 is CASSPPGWSPYNEQFF. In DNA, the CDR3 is TGTGCCAGCTCACCACCCGGTTGGTCCCCCTACAATGAGCAGTTCTTC.

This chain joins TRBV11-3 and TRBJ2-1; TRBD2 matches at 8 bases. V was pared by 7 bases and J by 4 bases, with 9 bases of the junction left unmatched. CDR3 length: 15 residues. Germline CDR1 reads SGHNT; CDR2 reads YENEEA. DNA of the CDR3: TGTGCCAGCACCCCCGGGAGGGCGGGATACAATGAGCAGTTCTTC. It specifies CASTPGRAGYNEQFF.

The CDR3 DNA follows: TGTGCCAGCAGCTTGAAGGGGGGAACTGAAGCTTTCTTT. Amino acid sequence: CASSLKGGTEAFF. J is TRBJ1-1 and V is TRBV5-4; D perhaps matches TRBD1 (6 bases). Trimming shortened V by 1 base and J by 5 bases, and 9 bases separated the two germline ends. Germline CDR1 is SGHNT and CDR2 is YYREEE (reference sequence). This CDR3 is built from 13 residues. The full variable domain, in which reference TRBV5-4 and TRBJ1-1 provide the parts outside the CDR3, is ETGVTQSPTHLIKTRGQQVTLRCSSQSGHNTVSWYQQALGQGPQFIFQYYREEENGRGNFPPRFSGLQFPNYSSELNVNALELDDSALYLCASSLKGGTEAFFGQGTRLTVV.

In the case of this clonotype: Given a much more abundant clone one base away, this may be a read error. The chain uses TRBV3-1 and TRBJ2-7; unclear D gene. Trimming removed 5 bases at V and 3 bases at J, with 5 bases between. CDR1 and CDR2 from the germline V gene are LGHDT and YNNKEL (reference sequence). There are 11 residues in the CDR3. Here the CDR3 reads CASSVHYEQYF. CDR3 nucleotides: TGTGCCAGCAGCGTCCACTACGAGCAGTACTTC.

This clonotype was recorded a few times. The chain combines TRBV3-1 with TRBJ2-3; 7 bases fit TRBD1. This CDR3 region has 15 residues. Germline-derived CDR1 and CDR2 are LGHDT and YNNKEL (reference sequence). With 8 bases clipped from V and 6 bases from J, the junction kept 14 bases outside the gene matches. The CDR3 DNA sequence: TGTGCCAGCGCTTTGACAGGGTCGACGTATGATACGCAGTATTTT. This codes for CASALTGSTYDTQYF.